This T cell receptor (beta chain) is drawn from a study of blood T cells in healthy people across ages. Study-level information: Template switching retrieved approximately one barcoded beta molecule for each two T cells.

About this clonotype: The antigen is not known.

Each of the donors had 9 to 10 milliliters of peripheral blood drawn into EDTA-treated Vacutainer tubes. Findings of the study overall: More naive CD4+ cells and higher diversity marked long-lived donors relative to aged donors. With donor CMV status unknown, expanded clonotype changes were possibly confounded.

The germline gives CDR1 SQVTM, CDR2 ANQGSEA. The length of the CDR3 is 13 residues. Primers used in a second PCR of roughly 6 to 12 cycles were a sample-barcoded 5' primer and a J-beta primer mix. TCRdb re-called the 5' RACE reads through MiXCR, storing one row per CDR3 protein. This sample has more than 650,000 distinct CDR3 sequences, with roughly 50% found just once. Input material: blood. The chain uses TRBV29-1 and TRBJ2-5; D may match TRBD1 or TRBD2 (5 bases each). The end of the DNA is better explained by TRBJ2-7, so the J call may be wrong. The sequence came from a man older than 75 in good health. For the CDR3, the DNA is TGCAGCACCCGAGGGGCTCCAACCTACGAGCAGTACTTC. This gives the protein CSTRGAPTYEQYF.